Presented here are 20 T cell receptor beta chains from one specimen sequenced in a study of cytomegalovirus exposure and HLA in healthy donors. Amplification used 60 Vbeta primers and 13 Jbeta primers. Produced via immunoSEQ multiplex PCR; TCRdb's table is partial and in-frame only. The sample lists 150,000 or so clones, almost 80% occurring once. The source material was PBMCs. These receptors were taken from a woman aged 40 to 50 in good health and CMV-seropositive.

The V gene is TRBV9, the J gene TRBJ2-1, with 9 bases identical to TRBD1. Germline values: CDR1 SGDLS, CDR2 YYNGEE. Trimming took 3 bases from V and 4 from J; bases not matched to a gene: 5. CDR3 length equals 15 residues. DNA for the CDR3: TGTGCCAGCAGCGCGGGGACAGGGCAATACAATGAGCAGTTCTTC. This codes for CASSAGTGQYNEQFF.

The chain is built from TRBV19 and TRBJ1-3; D gene unclear. Trimming pared 5 bases from V and 4 bases from J, leaving 12 bases between. Germline V lookup: CDR1 LNHDA, CDR2 SQIVND (reference sequence). This CDR3 contains 14 residues. The chain's CDR3 is CASSVRVAGNTIYF. CDR3 DNA sequence: TGTGCCAGTAGTGTTCGGGTGGCAGGAAACACCATATATTTT.

The chain recombines TRBV7-9 with TRBJ1-5; 7 nucleotides agree with TRBD1. Germline lookup yields CDR1 SEHNR and CDR2 FQNEAQ (reference sequence). There are 17 residues in the CDR3. After removal of 4 bases from V and 3 bases from J, the junction contained 12 bases not matched to a gene. The chain's CDR3 is CASSSYLRGQDNQPQHF. The DNA for the CDR3 is TGTGCCAGCAGCTCATACCTAAGAGGACAGGACAATCAGCCCCAGCATTTT.

This chain links TRBV10-2 with TRBJ2-7; the D gene is possibly TRBD2 (5 bases). The CDR3 spans 14 residues. CDR1 and CDR2 from the germline V gene are WSHSY and SAAADI. The V and J ends lost 2 bases and 0 bases respectively, with 8 bases between them. The CDR3 sequence is CASSEAGISYEQYF. Here the CDR3 DNA reads TGCGCCAGCAGTGAGGCCGGGATCTCCTACGAGCAGTACTTC.

The V call is TRBV10-3, the J call TRBJ1-2; unclear D gene. Deletions cut 7 bases from V and 8 bases from J, with 20 bases between. CDR1 and CDR2 from the germline V gene are ENHRY and SYGVKD. The CDR3 sequence is 14 residues long. Here the CDR3 DNA reads TGTGCCATCAACTCAGGACTCGAGAATTGGGGCTACACCTTC. Its protein product is CAINSGLENWGYTF.

The rearrangement joins TRBV19 to TRBJ2-2; 9 bases match TRBD2. V shed 10 bases and J 0 bases; nucleotides not matched to a gene: 9. The germline V gene has CDR1 LNHDA and CDR2 SQIVND (reference sequence). The CDR3 is made up of 16 amino acids. The CDR3 sequence is CATYQRGATNTGELFF. CDR3 in DNA: TGTGCCACTTACCAGCGGGGGGCTACGAACACCGGGGAGCTGTTTTTT.

The chain links TRBV29-1 to TRBJ2-7; D gene ambiguous. CDR1 and CDR2 from the germline V gene are SQVTM and ANQGSEA. CDR3 length: 12 residues. The V end lost 2 bases, the J end lost 2 bases, and 7 bases lay between the germline ends. The CDR3 DNA is TGCAGCGTTGAACGCAGTGCCTACGAGCAGTACTTC. Translated: CSVERSAYEQYF.

The V gene is TRBV7-9, the J gene TRBJ2-7; TRBD1 aligns across 10 bases. Looked up from germline, CDR1 is SEHNR and CDR2 is FQNEAQ (reference sequence). The CDR3 loop spans 16 amino acids. V lost 4 bases, J lost 6 bases, and 12 bases stayed unmatched. CDR3 sequence: CASSSPKAGQGTEQYF. The CDR3 DNA reads TGTGCCAGCAGCTCCCCTAAGGCGGGACAGGGGACCGAGCAGTACTTC.

As DNA, the CDR3 is TGTGCCAGCAGTGCGGCAGGGGTCACCGGGGAGCTGTTTTTT. It specifies CASSAAGVTGELFF. The chain is built from TRBV2 and TRBJ2-2; a weak D match, TRBD1 (6 bases). CDR1 SNHLY and CDR2 FYNNEI come from the germline V gene. This CDR3 region has 14 residues. V shed 4 bases and J shed 4 bases, with 10 bases lying between them.

The V gene is TRBV10-1, the J gene TRBJ2-2; 7 nucleotides align to TRBD2. V lost 6 bases to trimming and J lost 1 base; unmatched junction nucleotides: 8. The CDR3 is 16 residues long. The V gene's germline CDR1 is WNHNN and CDR2 SYGVQD (reference sequence). CDR3 region: CASSPLPSGNTGELFF. In nucleotides, the CDR3 is TGCGCCAGCAGCCCTCTCCCTAGCGGGAACACCGGGGAGCTGTTTTTT.

In its sample, this clone was seen a few times. The chain has TRBV7-2 and TRBJ2-7, with 10 bases that match TRBD2. CDR1 is SGHTA, CDR2 FQGNSA, per germline. The CDR3 contains 14 residues. The V gene end was trimmed by 6 bases and the J gene end by 3 bases; junction bases not matched to a gene: 5. CDR3 in DNA: TGTGCCAGCAGTTACGGACTAGCGGTCTACGAGCAGTACTTC. Translating it yields CASSYGLAVYEQYF.

V is TRBV18 and J is TRBJ2-5; 9 nucleotides match TRBD1. Trimming cost V 3 bases and J 5 bases; bases outside gene matches: 7. Germline V gene lookup returns CDR1 KGHSH and CDR2 LQKENI. The CDR3 covers 15 residues. The CDR3 nucleotides are TGTGCCAGCTCACCTACACAGGGGGCGCGGGAGACCCAGTACTTC. It codes for CASSPTQGARETQYF. Together with reference TRBV18 and TRBJ2-5, the CDR3 gives the full variable domain: NAGVMQNPRHLVRRRGQEARLRCSPMKGHSHVYWYRQLPEEGLKFMVYLQKENIIDESGMPKERFSAEFPKEGPSILRIQQVVRGDSAAYFCASSPTQGARETQYFGPGTRLLVL.

This clone appeared once. This rearrangement joins TRBV10-3 to TRBJ2-7; 10 bases are shared with TRBD2. CDR3 length: 16 amino acids. V was pared by 4 bases and J by 4 bases, with 10 bases of the junction left unmatched. Germline assignment: CDR1 ENHRY and CDR2 SYGVKD. The CDR3: CAISAMSGGAPYEQYF. The CDR3 DNA is TGTGCCATCAGTGCGATGAGCGGGGGGGCTCCATACGAGCAGTACTTC.

The chain employs TRBV10-1 and TRBJ2-7; 8 bases are shared with TRBD1. The CDR3 is 16 amino acids. The trim removed 7 bases at V and 3 bases at J, leaving 14 bases unmatched. Germline assignment: CDR1 WNHNN and CDR2 SYGVQD (reference sequence). CDR3 amino acids: CASIEVTGEKIYEQYF. Here the CDR3 DNA reads TGCGCCAGCATCGAAGTGACAGGGGAAAAGATCTACGAGCAGTACTTC.

This chain connects TRBV5-1 to TRBJ2-2; TRBD1 matches 7 bases. The CDR3 is made up of 16 amino acids. V shed 4 bases and J 2 bases; nucleotides not matched to a gene: 8. Germline CDR1 and CDR2: SGHRS and YFSETQ. The CDR3 DNA reads TGCGCCAGCAGCCCTCGACAGGGAAGTAACACCGGGGAGCTGTTTTTT. It encodes CASSPRQGSNTGELFF.

The CDR3 sequence is CASSLKGVNYGYTF. CDR3 nucleotide sequence: TGTGCCAGCAGCTTGAAGGGAGTTAACTATGGCTACACCTTC. The rearrangement uses TRBV5-6 and TRBJ1-2; D call uncertain. Germline-derived CDR1 and CDR2 are SGHDT and YYEEEE. This CDR3 spans 14 amino acids. Trimming cost V 1 base and J 1 base, with 8 bases left between them.

V gene TRBV7-9 combines with J gene TRBJ2-7, with 9 bases that match TRBD1. The CDR3 extends over 15 amino acids. Germline V gene sequence: CDR1 SEHNR, CDR2 FQNEAQ (reference sequence). J gave up 3 bases and V 5 bases, and 8 bases lay outside the gene matches. Here the CDR3 reads CASSTDRGGDYEQYF. The CDR3 DNA sequence: TGTGCCAGCAGCACGGACAGGGGAGGAGACTACGAGCAGTACTTC.

The rearrangement joins TRBV5-1 to TRBJ2-5; TRBD1 is a possible D gene (8 bases). The J call may be wrong; the DNA end is better matched by TRBJ2-7. This CDR3 contains 17 residues. Germline-derived CDR1 and CDR2 are SGHRS and YFSETQ. CDR3 region: CASSPFDRTGTTYEQYF. CDR3 in DNA: TGCGCCAGCAGCCCCTTTGACCGGACAGGGACTACCTACGAGCAGTACTTC.

Regarding this clone: This same CDR3 is encoded by further DNA sequences in the sample. J is TRBJ2-2 and V is TRBV11-2; D may be TRBD2 (7 bases). The germline CDR1 and CDR2 sequences are SGHAT and FQNNGV. The V end lost 1 base, the J end lost 3 bases, and 9 bases lay between the germline ends. This CDR3 comprises 15 residues. This CDR3 is CASSLVGGDTGELFF. The CDR3 bases are TGTGCCAGCAGCTTAGTAGGGGGGGACACCGGGGAGCTGTTTTTT.

The chain uses TRBV7-9 and TRBJ2-5, with 9 positions matching TRBD2. The CDR3 extends over 14 amino acids. Germline V lookup: CDR1 SEHNR, CDR2 FQNEAQ (reference sequence). The junction had 5 bases not matched to a gene; V was cut back by 4 bases and J by 5 bases. The CDR3 protein is CASSSGTSSETQYF. CDR3 DNA: TGTGCCAGCAGCTCTGGGACTAGCAGTGAGACCCAGTACTTC. The full variable domain, its missing parts supplied by reference TRBV7-9 and TRBJ2-5, is DTGVSQNPRHKITKRGQNVTFRCDPISEHNRLYWYRQTLGQGPEFLTYFQNEAQLEKSRLLSDRFSAERPKGSFSTLEIQRTEQGDSAMYLCASSSGTSSETQYFGPGTRLLVL.